The 3 T cell receptor beta chains below were found in one sample sequenced in a study of shared clonotypes between healthy human individuals. Naive CD8 cells comprised CD45RO-negative, CCR7-positively selected cells, excluding terminally differentiated effector memory CD45RA+ cells. Generated by immunoSEQ multiplex PCR, the TCRdb table keeps only in-frame clones and is missing some. The repertoire includes 700,000 to 950,000 clones, about 97% of them detected once, and less than 0.25% sits in the top ten. The sequencing input was naive CD8+ T cells sorted from blood. The receptor source for this set is a man aged 30 to 45 in good health.

This rearrangement joins TRBV29-1 to TRBJ2-2; 14 nucleotides align to TRBD2. The CDR3 contains 15 residues. CDR1 and CDR2 from the germline V gene are SQVTM and ANQGSEA. The J segment lost 8 bases and the V segment lost 7 bases, leaving 9 bases of the junction unmatched. The CDR3 sequence is CSAGLAGVKAGELFF. For the CDR3, the DNA is TGCAGCGCGGGACTAGCGGGAGTAAAAGCTGGGGAGCTGTTTTTT.

The V gene is TRBV6-5, the J gene TRBJ2-7; tentatively, D is TRBD1 (6 bases). The CDR3 length is 14 residues. The germline V gene has CDR1 MNHEY and CDR2 SVGAGI. The V and J ends lost 2 bases and 2 bases respectively, with 10 bases between them. The CDR3: CASSYRTDPYEQYF. The CDR3 coding sequence is TGTGCCAGCAGTTACCGGACAGACCCCTACGAGCAGTACTTC.

The chain has TRBV10-3 and TRBJ2-2; TRBD1 agrees at 9 bases. CDR1 is ENHRY, CDR2 SYGVKD, per germline. After removal of 10 bases from V and 3 bases from J, the junction contained 15 bases not matched to a gene. The CDR3 has 17 amino acids. The CDR3 loop is CATQLPRTGAYTGELFF. The CDR3, as DNA: TGTGCCACCCAATTGCCGCGGACAGGGGCCTACACCGGGGAGCTGTTTTTT.